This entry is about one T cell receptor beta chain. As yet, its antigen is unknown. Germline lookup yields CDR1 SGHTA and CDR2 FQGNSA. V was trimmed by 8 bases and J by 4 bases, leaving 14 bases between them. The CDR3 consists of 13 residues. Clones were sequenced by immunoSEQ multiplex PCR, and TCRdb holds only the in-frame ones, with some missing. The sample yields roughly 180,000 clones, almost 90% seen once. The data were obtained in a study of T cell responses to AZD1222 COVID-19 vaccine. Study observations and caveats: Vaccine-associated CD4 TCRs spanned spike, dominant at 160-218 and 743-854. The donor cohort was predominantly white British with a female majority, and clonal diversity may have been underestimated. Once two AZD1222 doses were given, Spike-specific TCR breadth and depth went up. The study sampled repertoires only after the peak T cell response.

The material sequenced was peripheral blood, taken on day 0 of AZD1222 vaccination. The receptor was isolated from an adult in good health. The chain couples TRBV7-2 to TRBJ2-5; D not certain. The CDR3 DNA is TGTGCCAGCCTACAATCTTCTGGAGAGACCCAGTACTTC. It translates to CASLQSSGETQYF.